This entry lists 8 T cell receptor beta chains sequenced from one sample in a study of cytomegalovirus exposure and HLA in healthy donors. This PCR relied on a set of 60 Vbeta primers and 13 Jbeta primers. TCRdb's table, derived via immunoSEQ multiplex PCR, lists solely in-frame clones and lacks some. Altogether approximately 150,000 clones are present, roughly 79% being singletons, with the ten largest covering over 10%. The material sequenced was PBMCs. Receptors originate from a woman in her fifties or sixties in good health and CMV-seronegative.

CDR3 sequence: CASLKGQVAKNIQYF. CDR3 DNA sequence: TGTGCCAGCCTGAAAGGACAGGTAGCCAAAAACATTCAGTACTTC. This chain uses TRBV6-5 with TRBJ2-4; TRBD1 matches at 7 bases. The CDR3 runs to 15 residues. After removal of 8 bases from V and 0 bases from J, the junction contained 7 bases not matched to a gene. CDR1 is MNHEY, CDR2 SVGAGI, per germline.

The rearrangement links TRBV2 to TRBJ1-4; 9 bases agree with TRBD1. Looked up from germline, CDR1 is SNHLY and CDR2 is FYNNEI. J lost 4 bases, V lost 6 bases, and 15 bases had no gene match. The CDR3 is made up of 18 amino acids. The CDR3 bases are TGTGCCAGCAGCGTACTCCGGGACAGGGAGAAGGGTAATGAAAAACTGTTTTTT. This sequence encodes CASSVLRDREKGNEKLFF.

This chain connects TRBV9 to TRBJ2-3, with 7 bases identical to TRBD1. The CDR3 contains 13 residues. J was trimmed by 4 bases and V by 5 bases; bases with no gene match: 4. Germline CDR1 is SGDLS and CDR2 is YYNGEE. The CDR3 DNA reads TGTGCCAGCAGGGGACAGACCTCAGATACGCAGTATTTT. The encoded protein is CASRGQTSDTQYF.

V usage is TRBV2 and J usage is TRBJ2-7; 7 bases align to TRBD1. With 6 bases clipped from V and 5 bases from J, the junction kept 7 bases outside the gene matches. Germline CDR1 is SNHLY and CDR2 is FYNNEI. The CDR3 contains 13 residues. The CDR3 here is CASRGRQGDEQYF. The CDR3 coding sequence is TGTGCCAGCAGGGGAAGACAGGGAGACGAGCAGTACTTC.

The chain carries TRBV13 and TRBJ1-2, with D perhaps TRBD1 (5 bases). The CDR3 has 12 amino acids. Germline V gene sequence: CDR1 PRHDT, CDR2 FYEKMQ (reference sequence). Trimming cost V 4 bases and J 8 bases, with 11 bases left between them. The CDR3 protein is CASSSQGWGYTF. DNA for the CDR3: TGTGCCAGCAGCTCTCAGGGCTGGGGCTACACCTTC.

The rearrangement links TRBV6-5 to TRBJ1-1, with D possibly matching TRBD1 (5 bases). Germline V gene lookup returns CDR1 MNHEY and CDR2 SVGAGI. Trimming stripped 4 bases from V and 1 base from J, with 16 bases between. The CDR3 is made up of 16 amino acids. The CDR3 DNA reads TGTGCCAGCAGTTCCCGCCCGGGACTTCAGAACACTGAAGCTTTCTTT. Amino acids: CASSSRPGLQNTEAFF.

The rearrangement uses TRBV12-1 and TRBJ2-3; the D call in the table, TRBD2, was not verified against the DNA. TRBV12-1 is recorded as a pseudogene. The CDR3 has 18 amino acids. The CDR3: CASSFALRVAGDTDTQYF. The DNA for the CDR3 is TGTGCCAGCAGCTTTGCCCTGCGGGTAGCGGGAGACACAGATACGCAGTATTTT.

A single count supports this clone. The chain links TRBV10-3 to TRBJ1-1; D is undetermined. The V end lost 0 bases, the J end lost 1 base, and 3 bases lay between the germline ends. The CDR3 loop spans 13 amino acids. The germline V gene encodes CDR1 ENHRY and CDR2 SYGVKD. The CDR3 DNA reads as TGTGCCATCAGTGAGTCCGGGAACACTGAAGCTTTCTTT. This sequence encodes CAISESGNTEAFF.